This entry lists 17 T cell receptor beta chains sequenced from one sample in a study of blood T cell repertoires in COVID-19. Clones were sequenced by immunoSEQ multiplex PCR, and TCRdb holds only the in-frame ones, with some missing. Of 200,000 to 250,000 clones listed, more than 75% were seen once; the top ten hold roughly 4.2%. The sample consisted of peripheral blood. Source of these receptors: a man aged 45-65 years with acute or convalescent COVID-19.

The J gene is TRBJ2-6, the V gene TRBV6-5; D possibly corresponds to TRBD2 (6 bases). The germline V gene encodes CDR1 MNHEY and CDR2 SVGAGI. Trimming removed 0 bases from V and 1 base from J, with 7 bases in between. This CDR3 spans 16 amino acids. Written as DNA, the CDR3 is TGTGCCAGCAGTTACTCCGGGGGTTCTGGGGCCAACGTCCTGACTTTC. It is translated as CASSYSGGSGANVLTF.

This clone was found once. The gene calls are TRBV7-9 and TRBJ2-7; D is unresolved. CDR1 and CDR2 from the germline V gene are SEHNR and FQNEAQ (reference sequence). The CDR3 extends over 12 amino acids. Trimming stripped 3 bases from V and 1 base from J, with 4 bases between. CDR3 bases: TGTGCCAGCAGCTTGACATCCTACGAGCAGTACTTC. Translated, it gives CASSLTSYEQYF.

J is TRBJ2-1 and V is TRBV7-6; 11 bases align to TRBD2. J lost 5 bases, V lost 5 bases, and 8 bases had no gene match. Germline-derived CDR1 and CDR2 are SGHVS and FNYEAQ. There are 16 residues in the CDR3. In DNA, the CDR3 is TGTGCCAGCAGCCTGACCCTAGCGGGGGGAAACAATGAGCAGTTCTTC. Amino acids: CASSLTLAGGNNEQFF.

The count of this clone is one. The rearrangement joins TRBV5-6 to TRBJ2-5, with TRBD1 as a possible D gene (6 bases). The CDR3 is 15 residues long. Per germline, CDR1 SGHDT and CDR2 YYEEEE. V was clipped by 3 bases and J by 2 bases, with 14 bases between them. The CDR3 DNA follows: TGTGCCAGCAGCTCAGAACAAAGGGGGCAAGAGACCCAGTACTTC. Protein: CASSSEQRGQETQYF.

This chain joins TRBV5-1 and TRBJ2-2, with D possibly matching TRBD1 (6 bases). V was cut by 4 bases and J by 6 bases, with 10 bases left in between. Germline V CDR1 and CDR2: SGHRS, YFSETQ. CDR3 length equals 13 residues. The DNA for the CDR3 is TGCGCCAGCAGCCTTCCAGGGGCCGGGGAGCTGTTTTTT. It yields the protein CASSLPGAGELFF.

The chain joins TRBV19 to TRBJ2-5; TRBD1 might be the D (5 bases). The CDR3 loop spans 14 amino acids. Between the trimmed V and J ends, which lost 4 bases and 5 bases, there was a span of 14 bases. Germline V gene lookup returns CDR1 LNHDA and CDR2 SQIVND (reference sequence). As DNA, the CDR3 is TGTGCCAGTAGTAACCAGGGCAGTGGGGAGACCCAGTACTTC. Translating it yields CASSNQGSGETQYF.

This clone was seen a handful of times. The chain is built from TRBV18 and TRBJ1-2; tentative D call: TRBD1 (6 bases). The CDR3 length is 16 residues. V lost 1 base and J lost 4, with 16 bases in between. Germline CDR1 reads KGHSH; CDR2 reads LQKENI. The CDR3 sequence: CASSPQGDIPTYGYTF. CDR3 coding DNA: TGTGCCAGCTCACCACAGGGGGACATACCGACCTATGGCTACACCTTC.

CDR3 nucleotide sequence: TGTGCCAGCAGCGGTCGGGGGCGGGGGGCCTACAATGAGCAGTTCTTC. This encodes CASSGRGRGAYNEQFF. The chain combines TRBV27 with TRBJ2-1; 8 bases are a match to TRBD2. This CDR3 is 16 amino acids long. Germline V gene sequence: CDR1 MNHEY, CDR2 SMNVEV (reference sequence). V was clipped by 6 bases and J by 2 bases; unmatched bases: 9.

V and J are TRBV15 and TRBJ2-4; TRBD1 matches at 7 bases. Germline-derived CDR1 and CDR2 are LNHNV and YYDKDF (reference sequence). This CDR3 is built from 19 residues. The junction had 11 bases not matched to a gene; V was cut back by 0 bases and J by 0 bases. The CDR3 region is CATSRDVWTGPIAKNIQYF. In nucleotides, the CDR3 is TGTGCCACCAGCAGAGATGTTTGGACAGGACCTATAGCCAAAAACATTCAGTACTTC.

This clone appeared a few times. The CDR3 coding sequence is TGTGCCAGCAGCGACCGGGACAGCAACAACCCATTAAATTCACCCCTCCACTTT. Translation gives CASSDRDSNNPLNSPLHF. This chain joins TRBV9 and TRBJ1-6, with 7 bases lining up with TRBD1. This CDR3 comprises 18 residues. Germline CDR1 reads SGDLS; CDR2 reads YYNGEE. The V segment lost 3 bases and the J segment 7 bases; nucleotides outside the gene matches: 16.

This clone was recorded only once. CDR3 residues: CASSSMRGSSYNEQFF. The CDR3 DNA follows: TGTGCCAGCAGCTCAATGAGGGGGAGCTCCTACAATGAGCAGTTCTTC. The genes are TRBV7-6 and TRBJ2-1, with D possibly matching TRBD1 (6 bases). The V end lost 4 bases, the J end lost 0 bases, and 13 bases lay between the germline ends. The CDR3 length is 16 residues. Germline CDR1 and CDR2: SGHVS and FNYEAQ.

This rearrangement joins TRBV5-8 to TRBJ2-1; TRBD2 matches at 9 bases. This CDR3 contains 15 residues. CDR1 and CDR2 from the germline V gene are SGHTS and YDEGEE. The V gene end was trimmed by 4 bases and the J gene end by 4 bases; junction bases not matched to a gene: 6. The chain's CDR3 is CASSLSGGTYNEQFF. The CDR3 coding sequence is TGTGCCAGCAGCCTTAGCGGGGGTACGTACAATGAGCAGTTCTTC.

The V call is TRBV5-1, the J call TRBJ1-2; tentatively, D is TRBD1 (6 bases). Germline values: CDR1 SGHRS, CDR2 YFSETQ. This CDR3 spans 15 amino acids. V was trimmed by 4 bases and J by 0 bases, leaving 13 bases between them. The CDR3 bases are TGCGCCAGCAGCACGGGACACTCATCTAACTATGGCTACACCTTC. Translation: CASSTGHSSNYGYTF. Full variable domain (outside the CDR3, taken from reference TRBV5-1 and TRBJ1-2): KAGVTQTPRYLIKTRGQQVTLSCSPISGHRSVSWYQQTPGQGLQFLFEYFSETQRNKGNFPGRFSGRQFSNSRSEMNVSTLELGDSALYLCASSTGHSSNYGYTFGSGTRLTVV.

The CDR3 protein is CASRGEVDQPQHF. The CDR3 nucleotides read TGTGCCAGTAGAGGGGAGGTTGATCAGCCCCAGCATTTT. The rearrangement joins TRBV19 to TRBJ1-5, with a possible D match to TRBD1 (5 bases). The V and J ends lost 6 bases and 5 bases respectively, with 11 bases between them. Germline V gene lookup returns CDR1 LNHDA and CDR2 SQIVND (reference sequence). This CDR3 is built from 13 residues.

Concerning this clone itself: At one of its ends the junction is not consistent with the germline gene, which may arise from a read error. The rearrangement joins TRBV7-6 to TRBJ2-1, with TRBD2 matching over 9 bases. The germline gives CDR1 SGHVS, CDR2 FNYEAQ. The CDR3 is made up of 15 amino acids. The CDR3 protein is CASSPTISSGAPVVF. The CDR3 DNA reads TGTGCCAGCAGCCCAACCATCTCTAGCGGGGCCCCCGTCGTCTTC.

This clone was seen only once. This chain joins TRBV5-1 and TRBJ2-5, with D possibly TRBD2 on 7 matching bases. The CDR3 runs 14 residues. Germline V gene data show CDR1 as SGHRS and CDR2 as YFSETQ. The V end was cut by 1 base, the J end by 3 bases, with 10 bases between. CDR3 nucleotides: TGCGCCAGCAGCTTGATAGGGGGGGAAGAGACCCAGTACTTC. Translating gives CASSLIGGEETQYF. The full variable domain, with the rest looked up from reference TRBV5-1 and TRBJ2-5, is KAGVTQTPRYLIKTRGQQVTLSCSPISGHRSVSWYQQTPGQGLQFLFEYFSETQRNKGNFPGRFSGRQFSNSRSEMNVSTLELGDSALYLCASSLIGGEETQYFGPGTRLLVL.

This clone was seen just once. V is TRBV19 and J is TRBJ1-5; no firm D call. The germline V and J ends were trimmed by 8 bases and 5 bases, with 10 bases remaining between them. Germline values: CDR1 LNHDA, CDR2 SQIVND (reference sequence). The CDR3 sequence is 12 residues long. CDR3 sequence reads: CASGIGDQPQHF. CDR3 nucleotide sequence: TGTGCCAGTGGCATTGGAGATCAGCCCCAGCATTTT.